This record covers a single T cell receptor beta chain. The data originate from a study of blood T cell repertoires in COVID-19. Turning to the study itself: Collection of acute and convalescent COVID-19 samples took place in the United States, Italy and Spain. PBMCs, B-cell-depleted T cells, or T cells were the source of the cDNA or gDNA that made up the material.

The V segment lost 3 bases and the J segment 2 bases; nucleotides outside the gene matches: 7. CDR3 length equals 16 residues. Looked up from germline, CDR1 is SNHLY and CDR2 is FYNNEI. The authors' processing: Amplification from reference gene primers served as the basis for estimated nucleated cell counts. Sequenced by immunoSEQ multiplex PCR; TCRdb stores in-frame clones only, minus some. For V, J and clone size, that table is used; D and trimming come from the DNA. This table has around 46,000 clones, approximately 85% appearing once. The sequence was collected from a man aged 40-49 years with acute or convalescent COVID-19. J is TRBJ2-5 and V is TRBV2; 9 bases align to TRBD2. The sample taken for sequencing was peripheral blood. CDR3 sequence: CASSDSFLAGQETQYF. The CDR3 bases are TGTGCCAGCAGTGATTCTTTTCTAGCGGGGCAAGAGACCCAGTACTTC.